What follows describes a single T cell receptor (beta chain). This entry is derived from a study of blood T cell repertoires in COVID-19. In the study overall: From T cells, B-cell-depleted T cells, or PBMCs came the material, which was cDNA or gDNA.

The CDR3 totals 12 residues. The V end lost 8 bases, the J end lost 3 bases, and 11 bases lay between the germline ends. Germline assignment: CDR1 SNHLY and CDR2 FYNNEI. Original data processing: Reference gene primer amplification gave nucleated cell count estimates. Profiling relied on immunoSEQ multiplex PCR, and the TCRdb table lists in-frame clones only, not all of them. V, J and clone size were drawn from that table, and D and trimming were deduced from the DNA. Of a few hundred thousand clones in the sample, approximately 89% were seen once. The sample taken for sequencing was PBMCs or T cells enriched from blood (not recorded which). The V and J genes are TRBV2 and TRBJ2-7; D ambiguous. The clonotype was recovered from a middle-aged woman with acute COVID-19. The CDR3: CASSTLGYEQYF. The DNA for the CDR3 is TGTGCCAGCTCGACTCTCGGCTACGAGCAGTACTTC.